This T cell receptor beta chain stems from a study of OX40 agonist ivuxolimab in advanced cancers. As for the study more broadly: Ivuxolimab was a fully human IgG2 agonistic monoclonal antibody targeting the costimulatory receptor OX40 (CD134). Of the roughly 52 dose-escalation patients, hepatocellular carcinoma was present in about 20, melanoma in around 15, renal cell carcinoma in 9 and head and neck cancer in 9. Three dose-escalation patients achieved partial responses, one with hepatocellular carcinoma and two with cutaneous melanoma. Peripheral TCRbeta sequencing was intended to test whether TCR sequence diversity was altered and clonal T-cell expansion was caused by ivuxolimab. The paper describes the monotherapy dose-escalation part (N = 52 patients) of the phase I trial of ivuxolimab. Prior anti-PD-1, anti-PD-L1 or anti-CTLA-4 therapy was permitted, and 35% to 40% of dose-escalation patients had received checkpoint inhibitors. Intravenous ivuxolimab was administered to patients every 2 weeks at six dose levels: 0.01, 0.1, 0.3, 1.5, 3 and 10 mg/kg. In the dose-escalation cohort, around 80% of patients were male, and the mean age was roughly 56 years with a range of roughly 20 to 79.

The trial excluded patients who had a history of autoimmune disease or who were on systemic immunosuppression. Peripheral blood for TCR sequencing was collected from all dose cohorts at baseline, on cycle 4 day 1, and on cycle 7 day 1. Samples were obtained from an open-label, multicenter, first-in-human phase I dose-escalation trial of ivuxolimab. The trial enrolled adults with locally advanced or metastatic head and neck squamous cell, hepatocellular, melanoma or renal cell carcinoma. Before TCR sequencing, CD4+ T cells and CD8+ T cells from peripheral blood were sorted into separate populations. As to this clone: The specificity of this receptor is unknown. No much larger clone is present one base from it, and per-base qualities are unavailable.

Genomic DNA was extracted from sorted cells for sequencing of the TCRbeta CDR3 region. The immunoSEQ Assay was used to sequence the TCRbeta CDR3 regions. TCRdb stores this immuneACCESS table with in-frame sequences only. Part of the clones is absent; in the studies checked, under half of the shortfall reflects unresolved V genes, and no reason is known for the rest. Counted in this sample were 15,000 to 20,000 clones; around four fifths of them appeared once. The top ten constitute around 72% of the sample. Results the study describes overall, beyond this receptor: Low levels of normalized T-cell clonal expansion were also seen in some patients who did not respond. In the 0.1-3.0 mg/kg groups, partial responders were among the patients with the lowest normalized peripheral clonal expansion, particularly in CD8+ T cells. At doses from 0.1 to 3.0 mg/kg, clonal expansion was seen in both CD4+ and CD8+ blood T cells between baseline and week 6. After ivuxolimab, expanded clones were on average more numerous among CD8+ T cells than among CD4+ T cells. The antigen specificity of the peripheral T cells that underwent clonal expansion was not determined.

The germline V and J ends show losses of 3 bases and 6 bases respectively, and no gene match explains 5 bases of the junction. The CDR3 measures 12 amino acids from cysteine to phenylalanine. Only the CDR3 DNA stays, 36 bases, in frame from base 1. The germline V gene (reference sequence) supplies CDR1 GTSNPN and CDR2 SVGIG. This TCR came from an adult with an advanced solid tumor such as melanoma, head and neck, liver or kidney cancer. Sequencing used CD4+ or CD8+ T cells sorted from blood, obtained in a trial of the OX40 agonist ivuxolimab. The rearrangement joined TRBV30 to TRBJ2-7; 7 nucleotides in the junction match TRBD1. The DNA reads TGTGCCTGGAGCGACAGGGCTAGCGAGCAGTACTTC. Its protein product is CAWSDRASEQYF. Full variable domain (CDR3 extended with the reference TRBV30 and TRBJ2-7 proteins): SQTIHQWPATLVQPVGSPLSLECTVEGTSNPNLYWYRQAAGRGLQLLFYSVGIGQISSEVPQNLSASRPQDRQFILSSKKLLLSDSGFYLCAWSDRASEQYFGPGTRLTVT.